The TCR beta chain described here comes from a study of cytomegalovirus exposure and HLA in healthy donors. Broader study findings: Confirmation was obtained in vitro that three CMV-associated chains are specific for CMV antigens. Reportedly, diagnosis of cytomegalovirus status by the classifier showed high specificity and sensitivity.

Assay used: immunoSEQ multiplex PCR; TCRdb lists only in-frame clones, some missing. This sample has about 360,000 clones; around 86% occur once, and the top ten carry around 0.8%. This clone was detected only once. Its antigen is undetermined. Germline assignment: CDR1 KGHSH and CDR2 LQKENI. With 6 bases removed from V and 4 bases from J, the gap between germline ends came to 15 bases. The CDR3 spans 15 residues. What was sequenced was PBMCs. The chain is built from TRBV18 and TRBJ1-4, with D possibly matching TRBD1 (6 bases). The clonotype originates from a woman under 30 in good health and CMV-seronegative. The CDR3, as DNA: TGTGCCAGCTCTCAACAACAGGGTGTTAATGAAAAACTGTTTTTT. Its protein is CASSQQQGVNEKLFF.